These 13 T cell receptor beta chains came from one sample sequenced in a study of blood T cell repertoires in COVID-19. Generated by immunoSEQ multiplex PCR, the TCRdb table keeps only in-frame clones and is missing some. The repertoire includes about 330,000 clones, about 92% of them detected once, and 18% sits in the top ten. The sequenced sample consisted of PBMCs or T cells enriched from blood (not recorded which). The receptor source for this set is a young woman who had recovered from COVID-19.

V usage is TRBV7-3 and J usage is TRBJ2-1; 10 bases map to TRBD1. V was clipped by 5 bases and J by 6 bases; unmatched bases: 7. The germline CDR1 and CDR2 sequences are SGHTA and FQGTGA. The CDR3 spans 15 residues. The CDR3 region has the DNA TGTGCCAGCAGCCGCAGACAGGGGGCCTTCAATGAGCAGTTCTTC. Its protein product is CASSRRQGAFNEQFF.

For the CDR3, the DNA is TGCAGCGTTGAGAGAACACAGGGGATTGGGGACTATGGCTACACCTTC. Translation gives CSVERTQGIGDYGYTF. The rearrangement uses TRBV29-1 and TRBJ1-2; 7 bases match TRBD1. CDR3 length: 16 amino acids. The ends lost 3 bases at V and 3 bases at J; junction bases unmatched: 13. Germline CDR1 reads SQVTM; CDR2 reads ANQGSEA. Variable domain in full (rest from reference TRBV29-1 and TRBJ1-2): SAVISQKPSRDICQRGTSLTIQCQVDSQVTMMFWYRQQPGQSLTLIATANQGSEATYESGFVIDKFPISRPNLTFSTLTVSNMSPEDSSIYLCSVERTQGIGDYGYTFGSGTRLTVV.

The chain joins TRBV28 to TRBJ1-1; the D gene is possibly TRBD1 (6 bases). V shed 2 bases and J shed 0 bases, with 10 bases lying between them. Looked up from germline, CDR1 is MDHEN and CDR2 is SYDVKM. This CDR3 comprises 15 residues. The CDR3 region is CASSLPGAMNTEAFF. In DNA form, the CDR3 reads TGTGCCAGCAGTTTACCAGGGGCCATGAACACTGAAGCTTTCTTT.

The count of this clone is one. The chain has TRBV6-5 and TRBJ2-1; D perhaps matches TRBD2 (6 bases). The CDR3 runs 13 residues. Germline CDR1 reads MNHEY; CDR2 reads SVGAGI. V dropped 6 bases and J dropped 6 bases, with 12 bases sitting between them. Here the CDR3 DNA reads TGTGCCAGCAGCCCCGGGACTCTCAATGAGCAGTTCTTC. Translated: CASSPGTLNEQFF.

The chain is built from TRBV7-9 and TRBJ2-1; a possible D gene is TRBD1 (5 bases). V lost 6 bases and J lost 5, with 11 bases in between. The CDR3 has 13 amino acids. Germline values: CDR1 SEHNR, CDR2 FQNEAQ (reference sequence). The CDR3 DNA reads as TGTGCCAGCAGTCCTAACAGGAACAATGAGCAGTTCTTC. Protein product: CASSPNRNNEQFF. The whole variable domain, filled in from reference TRBV7-9 and TRBJ2-1, reads DTGVSQNPRHKITKRGQNVTFRCDPISEHNRLYWYRQTLGQGPEFLTYFQNEAQLEKSRLLSDRFSAERPKGSFSTLEIQRTEQGDSAMYLCASSPNRNNEQFFGPGTRLTVL.

The gene calls are TRBV28 and TRBJ1-3, with D uncertain. V dropped 7 bases and J dropped 0 bases, with 19 bases sitting between them. Per germline, CDR1 MDHEN and CDR2 SYDVKM. This CDR3 has 17 amino acids. The CDR3 protein is CASTPPGQSISGNTIYF. The CDR3 nucleotides read TGTGCCAGCACCCCCCCGGGTCAGAGTATCTCTGGAAACACCATATATTTT.

V and J are TRBV6-5 and TRBJ1-5; 7 positions match TRBD1. Germline assignment: CDR1 MNHEY and CDR2 SVGAGI. The CDR3 extends over 15 amino acids. J was trimmed by 0 bases and V by 6 bases; bases with no gene match: 5. This chain's CDR3 is CASRLGQYSNQPQHF. Here the CDR3 DNA reads TGTGCCAGCAGGCTGGGACAGTATAGCAATCAGCCCCAGCATTTT.

The chain uses TRBV27 and TRBJ1-6; TRBD1 is a possible D gene (6 bases). Per germline, CDR1 MNHEY and CDR2 SMNVEV (reference sequence). Trimming took 6 bases from V and 7 from J, leaving 16 bases between them. The CDR3 sequence is 15 residues long. The CDR3: CASRGGAGPNSPLHF. CDR3 in DNA: TGTGCCAGCAGAGGGGGGGCAGGGCCCAATTCACCCCTCCACTTT.

The genes are TRBV5-4 and TRBJ1-4, with a possible D match to TRBD1 (6 bases). The CDR3 has 14 residues. Trimming removed 5 bases from V and 6 bases from J, with 14 bases in between. CDR1 and CDR2 (germline): SGHNT, YYREEE (reference sequence). This chain's CDR3 is CASRTGQTDEKLFF. The CDR3 nucleotides are TGTGCCAGCAGAACCGGACAGACCGATGAAAAACTGTTTTTT.

As DNA, the CDR3 is TGTGCCAGCAGTGAAGGGCAGGGCCTTATCTATGGCTACACCTTC. It codes for CASSEGQGLIYGYTF. The chain carries TRBV2 and TRBJ1-2; D possibly corresponds to TRBD1 (5 bases). Trimming stripped 1 base from V and 4 bases from J, with 13 bases between. Looked up from germline, CDR1 is SNHLY and CDR2 is FYNNEI. CDR3 length: 15 residues.

Only one count was recorded for this clone. The chain couples TRBV21-1 to TRBJ2-3; the D call TRBD2 from the table was never checked on the DNA. TRBV21-1 is listed as a pseudogene. There are 16 residues in the CDR3. The chain's CDR3 is CASSKGTGLPSDTQYF. The CDR3 DNA reads TGTGCCAGCAGCAAAGGAACGGGACTACCGTCAGATACGCAGTATTTT.

The genes are TRBV12-3 or TRBV12-4 and TRBJ2-7; a weak D match, TRBD2 (6 bases). The length of the CDR3 is 13 residues. Trimming stripped 5 bases from V and 2 bases from J, with 10 bases between. The CDR3 sequence: CASSDGGPYEQYF. Written as DNA, the CDR3 is TGTGCCAGCAGTGACGGGGGACCCTACGAGCAGTACTTC.

V is TRBV27 and J is TRBJ2-5, with 11 bases lining up with TRBD2. Trimming removed 2 bases from V and 4 bases from J; junction bases left unmatched: 12. The germline V gene encodes CDR1 MNHEY and CDR2 SMNVEV (reference sequence). The CDR3 totals 18 residues. The CDR3 spells CASSLGLAGGHLRETQYF. The DNA for the CDR3 is TGTGCCAGCAGTTTAGGGCTAGCGGGAGGACATTTAAGAGAGACCCAGTACTTC.